Below, one T cell receptor beta chain is given with its context. Its specific antigen is unknown. The sample holds no much larger clone one base away, and base qualities are not on file. Spanning cysteine to phenylalanine, the CDR3 consists of 14 amino acids. Solely the CDR3 DNA is kept, with 42 bases framed from the first base. This entry is derived from a study of T cells after posttransplantation cyclophosphamide (dated by TCRdb to between 2015 and 2016). At the level of the whole study: The study tracked T cell repertoire reconstitution by TRB sequencing after myeloablative bone marrow transplantation using posttransplantation cyclophosphamide as GVHD prophylaxis. Antigen receptor sequencing was done on samples from some 34 PTCy-treated patients and from under 20 related bone marrow donors of those patients. Blood from all 35 or so PTCy patients with 1-year posttransplant specimens was subjected to TRB sequencing. In 3 patients, TRB sequencing was also performed on up to about 3 more blood samples taken 2 to 5.2 years after transplant, and in 4 patients, pretransplant blood was also TRB-sequenced. Because TRA and TRB clonality correlated tightly in roughly nine samples, later TCR analyses were limited to TRB. Public TRB sequences were queried against a database of over 3,000 sequences associated with responses to pathogens, tumor antigens, self-antigens and alloantigens.

The paper's findings and limits, for the study overall: The TRB repertoires of T cells infiltrating skin or the GI tract showed only limited overlap with the TRB repertoires found in blood. At 1-2 months, donor-recipient similarity was low but rose over the first year, and the later blood repertoires were often dominated by donor CD8+ memory clones. Across fewer than 55 patients, TRB clonality was highly associated with recipient CMV seropositivity and CMV reactivation, and PTCy diversity was similar to diversity in CNI/methotrexate controls.

The treatment or condition label on this specimen signifies: high-dose cyclophosphamide on days +3 and +4 as single-agent GVHD prophylaxis. Patients in the PTCy group got busulfan and fludarabine conditioning, a marrow graft from a related or unrelated donor, and cyclophosphamide on days +3 and +4. The PTCy-treated patients were enrolled in a prospective multi-institutional clinical trial. Peripheral blood and bone marrow mononuclear cells were isolated by Ficoll-Hypaque density centrifugation and were cryopreserved. TRB sequencing was run on genomic DNA with either the immunoSEQ assay at survey resolution or the hsTCRB kit. As for how the authors treated the data: The immunoSEQ software handled the initial read processing, while the LymphoSeq R package was used for the repertoire analyses. For each TRB dataset, clonality was calculated as 1 minus normalized Shannon entropy, and the Gini coefficient was computed as well. To infer phenotypes in unsorted samples, TRB sequences from sorted subsets of the recipient or donor were mapped onto unsorted samples from the same recipient. TCRdb obtained this table from immuneACCESS and retained in-frame rearrangements with V and J assigned. These tables miss some clones; where compared with another copy, unresolved V genes account for less than half of the shortfall, and the remainder is unexplained. From that table come the V and J calls and clone size; the DNA was used to work out D and trimming. The sample table lists about 7,800 clones, about 85% of them with a count of one. The ten most abundant clones make up more than 20% of the sample.

The sequence derives from a female patient aged 40-49 years who received an allogeneic stem cell transplant from an unrelated donor, was CMV-positive, and had no GVHD. After a transplant, some T cells may be of graft donor origin. The sample was PBMCs, taken after allogeneic stem cell transplant with posttransplant cyclophosphamide. The receptor chain draws on TRBV21-1 and TRBJ1-5; the D call in the table, TRBD1, was not verified against the DNA. TRBV21-1 is a listed pseudogene. The DNA is TGTGCCAGCAGCAAAGGGGGCAGCAGGCAGCCCCAGCATTTT. Its protein reads: CASSKGGSRQPQHF.